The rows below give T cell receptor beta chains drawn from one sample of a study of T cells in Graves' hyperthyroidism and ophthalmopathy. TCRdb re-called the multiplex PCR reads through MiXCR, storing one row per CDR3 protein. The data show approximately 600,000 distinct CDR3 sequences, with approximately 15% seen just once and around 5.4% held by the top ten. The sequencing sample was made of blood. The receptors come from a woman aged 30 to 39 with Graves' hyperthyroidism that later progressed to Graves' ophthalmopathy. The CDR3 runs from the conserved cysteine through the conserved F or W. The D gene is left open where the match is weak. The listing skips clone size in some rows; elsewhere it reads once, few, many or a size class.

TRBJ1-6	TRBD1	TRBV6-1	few	CASSFLGTGTGSYNSPLHF	TGTGCCAGCAGTTTCCTCGGGACAGGGACCGGTTCCTATAATTCACCCCTCCACTTT
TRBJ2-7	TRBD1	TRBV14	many	CASSRSTGGEQYF	TGTGCCAGCAGCCGATCGACAGGGGGCGAGCAGTACTTC
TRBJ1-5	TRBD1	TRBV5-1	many	CASSLEGQGGNQPQHF	TGCGCCAGCAGCTTGGAGGGTCAGGGGGGGAATCAGCCCCAGCATTTT
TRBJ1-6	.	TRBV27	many	CASTTVASNSPLHF	TGTGCCAGCACCACGGTCGCGTCTAATTCACCCCTCCACTTT
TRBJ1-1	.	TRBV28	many	CASSTSWNTEAFF	TGTGCCAGCAGTACCTCATGGAACACTGAAGCTTTCTTT
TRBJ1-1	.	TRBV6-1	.	CASSEALGVTEAFF	TGTGCCAGCAGTGAAGCGCTGGGTGTCACTGAAGCTTTCTTT
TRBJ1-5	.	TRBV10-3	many	CAISKKALGQPQHF	TGTGCCATCAGTAAAAAGGCCTTGGGACAGCCCCAGCATTTT
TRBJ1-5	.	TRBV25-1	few	CASMGCKVQPQHF	TGTGCCAGCATGGGTTGCAAGGTCCAGCCCCAGCATTTT
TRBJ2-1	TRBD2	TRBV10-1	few	CASSESTAGGHEQFF	TGCGCCAGCAGTGAGTCAACAGCGGGAGGCCATGAGCAGTTCTTC
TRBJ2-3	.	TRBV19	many	CASSIGRPAGKVTDTQYF	TGTGCCAGTAGTATAGGTCGCCCAGCGGGCAAAGTCACAGATACGCAGTATTTT
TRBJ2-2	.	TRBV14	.	CASSLGPGEVFF	TGTGCCAGCAGCTTGGGTCCCGGGGAGGTGTTTTTT
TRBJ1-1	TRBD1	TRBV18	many	CASSTGQATEAFF	TGTGCCAGCTCGACGGGACAGGCCACTGAAGCTTTCTTT
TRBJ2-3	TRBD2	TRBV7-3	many	CASSLAGGDTQYF	TGTGCCAGCAGCTTAGCGGGGGGGGATACGCAGTATTTT
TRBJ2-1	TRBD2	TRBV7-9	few	CASSPPTSGGRNEQFF	TGTGCCAGCAGCCCCCCGACTAGCGGGGGGCGCAATGAGCAGTTCTTC
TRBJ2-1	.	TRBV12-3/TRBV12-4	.	CASSFRYEQFF	TGTGCCAGCAGTTTTCGTTATGAGCAGTTCTTC
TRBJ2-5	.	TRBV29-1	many	CSADQWETQYF	TGCAGCGCCGACCAGTGGGAGACCCAGTACTTC
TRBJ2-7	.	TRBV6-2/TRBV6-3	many	CASSRDSRSSYEQYF	TGTGCCAGCAGCCGGGACTCGAGGAGCTCCTACGAGCAGTACTTC